These 2 T cell receptor beta chains were sequenced from one sample in a study of early T cells in non-severe SARS-CoV-2 infection. One entry per CDR3 protein, called by TCRdb with MiXCR from the 5' RACE reads. The profile shows tens of thousands of distinct CDR3 sequences, around 10% of them singletons. Sequenced sample: whole blood. These receptors all come from an adult who was a healthcare worker with PCR-confirmed SARS-CoV-2 infection or an uninfected control (not recorded which).

This chain joins TRBV29-1 and TRBJ2-1; D is undetermined. From germline, CDR1 is SQVTM and CDR2 ANQGSEA. CDR3 length: 13 residues. V was pared by 1 base and J by 7 bases, with 11 bases between. This chain's CDR3 is CSVEGYSGNEQFF. The CDR3 DNA is TGCAGCGTTGAAGGATACTCCGGGAATGAGCAGTTCTTC.

V and J are TRBV28 and TRBJ2-3, with D perhaps matching TRBD1 (7 bases). Germline V gene sequence: CDR1 MDHEN, CDR2 SYDVKM. The length of the CDR3 is 14 residues. With 5 bases removed from V and 7 bases from J, the gap between germline ends came to 16 bases. The CDR3 DNA reads as TGTGCCAGCAGTACCCCAGGGGGGCTGAATACGCAGTATTTT. This codes for CASSTPGGLNTQYF. The entire variable domain, with the rest obtained from reference TRBV28 and TRBJ2-3, is as follows: DVKVTQSSRYLVKRTGEKVFLECVQDMDHENMFWYRQDPGLGLRLIYFSYDVKMKEKGDIPEGYSVSREKKERFSLILESASTNQTSMYLCASSTPGGLNTQYFGPGTRLTVL.